The clone carrying this T cell receptor (beta chain) was seen ten or more times. 5'RACE employing 10-nucleotide random UMIs yielded the cDNA. One entry per CDR3 protein, called by TCRdb with MiXCR from the 5' RACE reads. Of about 48,000 distinct CDR3 sequences listed, 10% to 13% are singletons. These data originate in a study of neurological immune-mediated disorders. This CDR3 is built from 15 residues. Germline V lookup: CDR1 SGHTA, CDR2 FQGNSA. Trimming stripped 1 base from V and 1 base from J, with 10 bases between. The study built unsorted libraries from 2 million PBMCs kept at -80 C. Sequencing input: PBMCs. The V and J genes are TRBV7-2 and TRBJ1-1, with D possibly TRBD1 on 5 matching bases. The sequence was collected from a woman aged 35 to 49 with HTLV-1-associated myelopathy (HAM/TSP). The CDR3 DNA follows: TGTGCCAGCAGCTTAGTGGGGCTGAGGAACACTGAAGCTTTCTTT. Its protein is CASSLVGLRNTEAFF.